Shown below are 27 T cell receptor beta chains from a single sample sequenced in a study of blood T cell repertoires in COVID-19. Repertoires were generated with immunoSEQ multiplex PCR, while TCRdb's copy carries only in-frame clones and drops some. The table includes about 180,000 clones, about 91% detected once. Sequencing input: peripheral blood. All receptors come from a woman aged 45 to 65 with acute or convalescent COVID-19.

The chain joins TRBV2 to TRBJ1-5; no clear D gene. V was shortened by 0 bases and J by 6 bases, with 6 bases between the two germline ends. The CDR3 sequence is 13 residues long. Germline V lookup: CDR1 SNHLY, CDR2 FYNNEI. For the CDR3, the DNA is TGTGCCAGCAGTGAAGCGTACAGTCAGCCCCAGCATTTT. This encodes CASSEAYSQPQHF.

Here the CDR3 reads CASSVVGGNYGYTF. CDR3 DNA: TGTGCCAGCAGCGTAGTAGGGGGAAACTATGGCTACACCTTC. The chain employs TRBV9 and TRBJ1-2; tentative D call: TRBD1 (6 bases). The V end lost 0 bases, the J end lost 2 bases, and 8 bases lay between the germline ends. This CDR3 contains 14 residues. Germline-derived CDR1 and CDR2 are SGDLS and YYNGEE.

With regard to this clone: This sample includes further DNA sequences coding for the same CDR3. The chain has TRBV5-1 and TRBJ2-1; 8 bases are a match to TRBD2. Losses at the gene ends were 4 bases for V and 0 bases for J; bases not matched to a gene: 3. The CDR3 has 15 residues. CDR1 and CDR2 from the germline V gene are SGHRS and YFSETQ. The CDR3 sequence: CASSPGGSSYNEQFF. In nucleotides, the CDR3 is TGCGCCAGCAGCCCGGGGGGGAGCTCCTACAATGAGCAGTTCTTC. Full variable domain (remainder filled in from reference TRBV5-1 and TRBJ2-1): KAGVTQTPRYLIKTRGQQVTLSCSPISGHRSVSWYQQTPGQGLQFLFEYFSETQRNKGNFPGRFSGRQFSNSRSEMNVSTLELGDSALYLCASSPGGSSYNEQFFGPGTRLTVL.

The chain employs TRBV7-8 and TRBJ2-7, with TRBD1 matching 11 bases. Germline loops: CDR1 SGHVS, CDR2 FQNEAQ. The CDR3 contains 15 residues. V gave up 1 base and J gave up 10 bases; unmatched junction bases: 9. The CDR3 coding sequence is TGTGCCAGCAGCTTAGTGATTTCGGGACAGGGGGGACAGTACTTC. Its protein product is CASSLVISGQGGQYF.

The chain is built from TRBV11-3 and TRBJ2-5, with 8 nucleotides matching TRBD2. V dropped 6 bases and J dropped 4; count of bases not matched to a gene: 1. Germline V gene data show CDR1 as SGHNT and CDR2 as YENEEA. This CDR3 is 12 amino acids long. The CDR3 nucleotides read TGTGCCAGCAGTCGGGGGGGAGAGACCCAGTACTTC. Amino acids: CASSRGGETQYF.

The chain carries TRBV19 and TRBJ1-6; 10 positions agree with TRBD1. Trimming took 5 bases from V and 7 from J; bases not matched to a gene: 8. This CDR3 is 16 amino acids long. Germline V gene sequence: CDR1 LNHDA, CDR2 SQIVND (reference sequence). CDR3 residues: CASSVTGGAENSPLHF. DNA of the CDR3: TGTGCCAGTAGTGTGACAGGGGGCGCAGAGAATTCACCCCTCCACTTT.

The chain combines TRBV7-2 with TRBJ1-5; unclear D gene. The V gene lost 5 bases and the J gene lost 5 bases, with 10 bases spanning the gap. The CDR3 totals 13 residues. From germline, CDR1 is SGHTA and CDR2 FQGNSA. CDR3 residues: CASSAGRDQPQHF. In nucleotides, the CDR3 is TGTGCCAGCAGCGCGGGTCGAGATCAGCCCCAGCATTTT.

This chain uses TRBV9 with TRBJ2-2, with 9 bases that match TRBD2. V shed 0 bases and J 4 bases; nucleotides not matched to a gene: 7. CDR3 length: 17 residues. Looked up from germline, CDR1 is SGDLS and CDR2 is YYNGEE. The CDR3, as DNA: TGTGCCAGCAGCGTAGGCGGGAGGGCCGGGGTCACCGGGGAGCTGTTTTTT. Amino acids: CASSVGGRAGVTGELFF.

The V call is TRBV4-2, the J call TRBJ2-5, with D unresolved. Deletions cut 0 bases from V and 3 bases from J, with 14 bases between. The germline V gene has CDR1 LGHNA and CDR2 YNFKEQ. This CDR3 is built from 16 residues. In DNA form, the CDR3 reads TGTGCCAGCAGCCAAGATGGTGACTTGATAAAAGAGACCCAGTACTTC. This codes for CASSQDGDLIKETQYF.

The V gene is TRBV18, the J gene TRBJ2-7; weak D call: TRBD2 (6 bases). CDR1 is KGHSH, CDR2 LQKENI, per germline. The CDR3 loop spans 12 amino acids. V lost 0 bases, J lost 9 bases, and 9 bases lay in between. For the CDR3, the DNA is TGTGCCAGCTCACCACCGGGGGGAGGGCAGTACTTC. Protein: CASSPPGGGQYF.

The chain carries TRBV6-5 and TRBJ1-2; D not certain. CDR1 is MNHEY, CDR2 SVGAGI, per germline. V gave up 5 bases and J gave up 8 bases, with 9 bases separating them. The length of the CDR3 is 11 residues. The CDR3 DNA is TGTGCCAGCAGTCCCCTCAGAGGCTACACCTTC. This gives the protein CASSPLRGYTF.

This chain connects TRBV10-2 to TRBJ1-2, with TRBD1 as a possible D gene (6 bases). Deletions cut 0 bases from V and 5 bases from J, with 16 bases between. Germline V CDR1 and CDR2: WSHSY, SAAADI. The CDR3 consists of 16 residues. The DNA of the CDR3 is TGCGCCAGCAGTGAGTCCACCCCCATCCAGGGGTATGGCTACACCTTC. Amino acid sequence: CASSESTPIQGYGYTF.

With regard to this clone: Sequence at one end of the junction differs from germline and may be a read error. The CDR3 here is CASSPQDYSQSQHF. CDR3 nucleotide sequence: TGTGCCAGCTCACCGCAGGATTACAGTCAGTCCCAGCATTTT. The chain links TRBV18 to TRBJ1-5; D not certain. CDR1 and CDR2 from the germline V gene are KGHSH and LQKENI. This CDR3 is 14 amino acids long.

In this sample, this clone turned up a few times. This rearrangement joins TRBV27 to TRBJ1-1, with 8 bases that match TRBD1. CDR1 is MNHEY and CDR2 is SMNVEV in the germline V gene (reference sequence). The CDR3 has 16 residues. V gave up 4 bases and J gave up 3 bases; unmatched junction bases: 10. The CDR3 region is CASSSLGQGGYTEAFF. CDR3 coding DNA: TGTGCCAGCAGTTCCCTTGGACAGGGTGGTTACACTGAAGCTTTCTTT.

The chain has TRBV6-5 and TRBJ2-1, with 11 bases that match TRBD2. Looked up from germline, CDR1 is MNHEY and CDR2 is SVGAGI. The CDR3 consists of 15 residues. J lost 3 bases, V lost 5 bases, and 3 bases had no gene match. This CDR3 reads CASSPGTSGYNEQFF. As DNA, the CDR3 is TGTGCCAGCAGTCCCGGGACTAGCGGCTACAATGAGCAGTTCTTC.

The CDR3 protein is CASSFLGQYTGELFF. The CDR3 DNA reads as TGCGCCAGCAGTTTTTTGGGACAGTACACCGGGGAGCTGTTTTTT. The chain is built from TRBV5-1 and TRBJ2-2, with 7 bases lining up with TRBD1. The trim removed 5 bases at V and 3 bases at J, leaving 7 bases unmatched. The germline V gene has CDR1 SGHRS and CDR2 YFSETQ. This CDR3 has 15 amino acids. Complete variable domain (other parts from reference TRBV5-1 and TRBJ2-2): KAGVTQTPRYLIKTRGQQVTLSCSPISGHRSVSWYQQTPGQGLQFLFEYFSETQRNKGNFPGRFSGRQFSNSRSEMNVSTLELGDSALYLCASSFLGQYTGELFFGEGSRLTVL.

The chain uses TRBV10-3 and TRBJ2-2; 7 bases line up with TRBD2. Looked up from germline, CDR1 is ENHRY and CDR2 is SYGVKD. The CDR3 extends over 14 amino acids. With 11 bases clipped from V and 1 base from J, the junction kept 7 bases outside the gene matches. The CDR3 is CASRGGGNTGELFF. As DNA, the CDR3 is TGTGCCTCCCGGGGCGGGGGGAACACCGGGGAGCTGTTTTTT.

Concerning this clone: The same CDR3 is also encoded by other DNA sequences in this sample. In nucleotides, the CDR3 is TGCGCCAGCAGCTTTTCAGGGGGCGCCTCTGGAAACACCATATATTTT. Its protein product is CASSFSGGASGNTIYF. This chain joins TRBV5-1 and TRBJ1-3; TRBD1 matches at 8 bases. After removal of 2 bases from V and 0 bases from J, the junction contained 4 bases not matched to a gene. Germline V gene data show CDR1 as SGHRS and CDR2 as YFSETQ. There are 16 residues in the CDR3.

The chain combines TRBV18 with TRBJ2-2, with TRBD2 matching over 7 bases. This CDR3 is 17 amino acids long. Germline V lookup: CDR1 KGHSH, CDR2 LQKENI. V trimming: 3 bases; J trimming: 5 bases; junction bases outside the gene matches: 12. This CDR3 reads CASSPRSGALTTGELFF. CDR3 DNA sequence: TGTGCCAGCTCACCTAGGAGCGGGGCCCTAACGACCGGGGAGCTGTTTTTT. The entire variable domain, with the rest obtained from reference TRBV18 and TRBJ2-2, is as follows: NAGVMQNPRHLVRRRGQEARLRCSPMKGHSHVYWYRQLPEEGLKFMVYLQKENIIDESGMPKERFSAEFPKEGPSILRIQQVVRGDSAAYFCASSPRSGALTTGELFFGEGSRLTVL.

The rearrangement uses TRBV4-1 and TRBJ1-1; D possibly corresponds to TRBD1 (5 bases). The CDR3 sequence is 16 residues long. V was cut by 0 bases and J by 0 bases, with 11 bases left in between. Germline V CDR1 and CDR2: MGHRA, YSYEKL. The CDR3 nucleotides read TGCGCCAGCAGCCAAGATCGGGGGTCAATGAACACTGAAGCTTTCTTT. Its protein product is CASSQDRGSMNTEAFF.

The rearrangement uses TRBV7-8 and TRBJ2-1; TRBD2 matches at 14 bases. The V gene's germline CDR1 is SGHVS and CDR2 FQNEAQ. CDR3 length: 15 residues. The V and J ends lost 8 bases and 6 bases, in that order; junction bases with no gene match: 6. In DNA form, the CDR3 reads TGTGCCAGCGCGGGACTAGCGGGAGAAAGCAATGAGCAGTTCTTC. Translated: CASAGLAGESNEQFF.

CDR3 in amino acids: CASRVQGGLAGYTF. Here the CDR3 DNA reads TGTGCCAGTAGGGTACAGGGTGGATTAGCCGGCTACACCTTC. This chain connects TRBV19 to TRBJ1-2; the D gene is possibly TRBD1 (6 bases). Germline V gene sequence: CDR1 LNHDA, CDR2 SQIVND (reference sequence). This CDR3 is 14 amino acids long. V lost 6 bases, J lost 8 bases, and 19 bases lay in between.

Here the CDR3 reads CASSATPGHRTDTQYF. DNA for the CDR3: TGTGCCAGCAGTGCAACACCGGGACACCGCACAGATACGCAGTATTTT. This chain connects TRBV6-1 to TRBJ2-3, with D perhaps matching TRBD1 (6 bases). This CDR3 has 16 amino acids. Trimming took 4 bases from V and 1 from J, leaving 15 bases between them. In germline, CDR1 is MNHNS, CDR2 SASEGT.

V gene TRBV5-1 combines with J gene TRBJ1-6; no firm D call. The germline V gene encodes CDR1 SGHRS and CDR2 YFSETQ. V lost 0 bases and J 6 bases, leaving 10 bases between the germline ends. This CDR3 region has 15 residues. The CDR3 DNA follows: TGCGCCAGCAGCTTGGAGGCAAGGAGTAATTCACCCCTCCACTTT. Protein product: CASSLEARSNSPLHF.

The chain has TRBV30 and TRBJ1-2; D gene ambiguous. The CDR3 sequence is 14 residues long. The V end was cut by 2 bases, the J end by 2 bases, with 12 bases between. Germline CDR1 GTSNPN, CDR2 SVGIG (reference sequence). The CDR3 here is CAWSREIANYGYTF. The CDR3 DNA reads TGTGCCTGGAGTCGTGAGATCGCCAACTATGGCTACACCTTC. Variable domain in full (rest from reference TRBV30 and TRBJ1-2): SQTIHQWPATLVQPVGSPLSLECTVEGTSNPNLYWYRQAAGRGLQLLFYSVGIGQISSEVPQNLSASRPQDRQFILSSKKLLLSDSGFYLCAWSREIANYGYTFGSGTRLTVV.

V gene TRBV19 combines with J gene TRBJ2-7; the D gene is possibly TRBD1 (6 bases). V lost 3 bases, J lost 5 bases, and 11 bases lay in between. The germline gives CDR1 LNHDA, CDR2 SQIVND (reference sequence). The CDR3 consists of 13 residues. The CDR3 sequence is CASSIRGFHEQYF. As DNA, the CDR3 is TGTGCCAGTAGTATCAGGGGATTCCACGAGCAGTACTTC.

The rearrangement links TRBV29-1 to TRBJ2-1, with a possible D match to TRBD2 (6 bases). The V gene's germline CDR1 is SQVTM and CDR2 ANQGSEA. CDR3 length: 14 residues. Trimming took 4 bases from V and 2 from J, leaving 12 bases between them. The CDR3 is CSVGGEVAYNEQFF. Written as DNA, the CDR3 is TGCAGCGTTGGAGGGGAGGTCGCCTACAATGAGCAGTTCTTC.